Listed here is a single T cell receptor (beta chain). Its antigen target is currently unknown. Within one base of it there is no much larger clone, and no base qualities were kept. The sample is drawn from a study of spatial heterogeneity in lung cancer (dated by TCRdb to the late 2010s). Background for the entire study: More beta-chain than alpha-chain transcripts were consistently detected, likely reflecting higher beta-chain transcript abundance. In the raw uncorrected reads, each unique combination of TCR and UMI appeared more than ten times on average. The study quantitatively compared TCR alpha and beta repertoires across multiple tumor regions, matched nontumor lung and blood in non-small cell lung cancer. TCR repertoire features were related to nonsynonymous mutation counts determined by whole-exome sequencing of tumor tissue. At surgery, hundreds of tumor regions, around 68 matched nontumor lung samples and 50 to 60 PBMC samples were TCR-sequenced for both alpha and beta chains. Results the study describes overall, beyond this receptor: Ubiquitous expanded tumor TCRs were found in blood more often at tumor resection than at routine follow-up. Confirming at a functional level the hypothesis that regional TCRs recognize regional mutations was considered to require additional single-cell paired TCR alpha and beta sequencing.

CDR1 and CDR2 were assigned from the germline V gene as LGHNA and YNFKEQ. Trimming removed 1 base from V and 5 bases from J, leaving 18 bases between the germline ends. From the cysteine up to the phenylalanine, the CDR3 has a length of 16 residues. Here the CDR3 DNA is all that survives: 48 bases in frame from base 1. The sample's time point label is to be understood as: sample taken at primary tumor resection. Whole RNA extracted from tumor and nontumor lung tissue, or from cryopreserved PBMC samples, was used for TCR sequencing without cell sorting. The donors were some 72 patients from the lung TRACERx cohort who had early-stage, untreated non-small cell lung cancer. Only patients with enough RNA available from two or more tumor regions were chosen for TCR sequencing. The library was built by means of 5' RACE. Sequenced on a NextSeq 500. In the TCR library protocol, a unique molecular identifier was attached to each TCR cDNA molecule so that PCR and sequencing errors could be corrected. The original methods were these. TCR identification, UMI-based error correction and CDR3 extraction were performed with Decombinator tools. TCRs above a frequency of 2 per 1,000, corresponding to the top 1% of the tumor frequency distribution, were defined as expanded. Renyi diversity was calculated using the R vegan package after each repertoire was subsampled 100 times to 5,000 TCRs. CDR3 similarity networks were constructed using string-kernel similarity of amino acid triplets, with links drawn between CDR3s whose pairwise similarity was above 0.82. In TCRdb, the public reads were trimmed at Q25 with fastp and aligned with MiXCR, with productive beta chains retained. Rows are combined by CDR3 protein, so each entry shows the most common genes and DNA. TCRdb's processing, not the study's, gives the V and J calls here. Across this sample there are 24,000 or so distinct CDR3 sequences, with 5.5% to 8.5% seen only once. The ten largest account for roughly an eighth of the sample.

The chain links TRBV4-2 with TRBJ2-7; the D gene is possibly TRBD2, with 7 bases matching. The sequence was collected from a male donor with early-stage non-small cell lung cancer. The sample here was PBMCs, taken at surgery. The CDR3 loop reads CASSQGEGGGHNEQYF. The nucleotide sequence is TGTGCCAGCAGCCAAGGAGAAGGGGGGGGCCACAACGAGCAGTACTTC.